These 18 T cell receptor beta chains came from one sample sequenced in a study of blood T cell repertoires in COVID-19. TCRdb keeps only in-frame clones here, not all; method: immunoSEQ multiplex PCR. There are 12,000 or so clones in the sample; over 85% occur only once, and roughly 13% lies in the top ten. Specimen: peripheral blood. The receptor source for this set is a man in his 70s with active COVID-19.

CDR3 protein: CASSSAGNTGELFF. CDR3 bases: TGTGCCAGCAGCTCCGCAGGAAACACCGGGGAGCTGTTTTTT. The chain has TRBV7-3 and TRBJ2-2; D gene unclear. CDR1 is SGHTA and CDR2 is FQGTGA in the germline V gene. V dropped 4 bases and J dropped 2 bases, with 8 bases sitting between them. The CDR3 extends over 14 amino acids.

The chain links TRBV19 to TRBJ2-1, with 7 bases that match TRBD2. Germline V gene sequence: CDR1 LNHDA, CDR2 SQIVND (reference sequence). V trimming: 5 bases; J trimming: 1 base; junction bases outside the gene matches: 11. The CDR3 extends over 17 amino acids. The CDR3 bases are TGTGCCAGTAGTCATAACGGGGGGAGGGGTTCCTACAATGAGCAGTTCTTC. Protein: CASSHNGGRGSYNEQFF. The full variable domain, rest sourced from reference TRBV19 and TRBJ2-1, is DGGITQSPKYLFRKEGQNVTLSCEQNLNHDAMYWYRQDPGQGLRLIYYSQIVNDFQKGDIAEGYSVSREKKESFPLTVTSAQKNPTAFYLCASSHNGGRGSYNEQFFGPGTRLTVL.

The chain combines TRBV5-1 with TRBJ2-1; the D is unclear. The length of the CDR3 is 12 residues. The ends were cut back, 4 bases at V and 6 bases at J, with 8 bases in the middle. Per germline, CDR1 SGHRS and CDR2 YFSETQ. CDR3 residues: CASSRPGNEQFF. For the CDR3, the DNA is TGCGCCAGCAGCCGACCGGGCAATGAGCAGTTCTTC.

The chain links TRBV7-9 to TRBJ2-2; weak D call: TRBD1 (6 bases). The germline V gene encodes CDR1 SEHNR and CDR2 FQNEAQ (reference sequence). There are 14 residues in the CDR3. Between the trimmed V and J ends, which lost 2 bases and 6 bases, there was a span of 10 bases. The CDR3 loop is CASSLPGVPGELFF. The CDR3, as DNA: TGTGCCAGCAGCTTACCAGGGGTACCCGGGGAGCTGTTTTTT. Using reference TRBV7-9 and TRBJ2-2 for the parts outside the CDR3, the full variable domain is DTGVSQNPRHKITKRGQNVTFRCDPISEHNRLYWYRQTLGQGPEFLTYFQNEAQLEKSRLLSDRFSAERPKGSFSTLEIQRTEQGDSAMYLCASSLPGVPGELFFGEGSRLTVL.

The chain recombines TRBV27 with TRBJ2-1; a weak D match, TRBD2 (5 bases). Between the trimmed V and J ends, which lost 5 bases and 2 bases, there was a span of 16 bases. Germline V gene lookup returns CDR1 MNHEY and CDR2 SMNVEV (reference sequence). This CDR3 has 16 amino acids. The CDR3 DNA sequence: TGTGCCAGCAGTGCCTCAAGACGGGGAACCTACAATGAGCAGTTCTTC. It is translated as CASSASRRGTYNEQFF.

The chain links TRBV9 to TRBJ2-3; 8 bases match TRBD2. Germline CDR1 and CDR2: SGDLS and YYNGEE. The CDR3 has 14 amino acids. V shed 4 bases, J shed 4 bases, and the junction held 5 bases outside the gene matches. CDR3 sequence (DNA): TGTGCCAGCAGCCCCAGCGGGAGCCCAGATACGCAGTATTTT. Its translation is CASSPSGSPDTQYF.

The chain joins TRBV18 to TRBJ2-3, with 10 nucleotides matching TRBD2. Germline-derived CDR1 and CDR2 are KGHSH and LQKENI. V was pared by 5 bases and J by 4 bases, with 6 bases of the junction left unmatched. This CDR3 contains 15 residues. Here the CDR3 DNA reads TGTGCCAGCTCAAGTTCTAGCGGGGGCTCAGATACGCAGTATTTT. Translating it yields CASSSSSGGSDTQYF.

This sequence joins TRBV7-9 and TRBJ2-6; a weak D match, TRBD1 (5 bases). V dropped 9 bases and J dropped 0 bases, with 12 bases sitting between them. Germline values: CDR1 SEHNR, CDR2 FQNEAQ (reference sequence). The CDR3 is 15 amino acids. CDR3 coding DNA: TGTGCCAGTATGACAGATTTCTCTGGGGCCAACGTCCTGACTTTC. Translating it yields CASMTDFSGANVLTF.

Here the CDR3 DNA reads TGTGCCAGCAAGTTTTGGACTGGGAGGGGAGGGACCGGGGAGCTGTTTTTT. It codes for CASKFWTGRGGTGELFF. The chain employs TRBV27 and TRBJ2-2; 7 bases match TRBD2. The CDR3 has 17 amino acids. Germline loops: CDR1 MNHEY, CDR2 SMNVEV (reference sequence). V trimming: 7 bases; J trimming: 5 bases; junction bases outside the gene matches: 16.

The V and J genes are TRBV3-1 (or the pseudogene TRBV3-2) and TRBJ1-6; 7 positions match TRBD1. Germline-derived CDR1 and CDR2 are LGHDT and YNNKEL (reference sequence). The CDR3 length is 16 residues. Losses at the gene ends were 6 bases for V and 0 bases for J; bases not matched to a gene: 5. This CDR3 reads CASRQGSNSYNSPLHF. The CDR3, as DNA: TGTGCCAGCAGACAGGGGTCGAACTCCTATAATTCACCCCTCCACTTT.

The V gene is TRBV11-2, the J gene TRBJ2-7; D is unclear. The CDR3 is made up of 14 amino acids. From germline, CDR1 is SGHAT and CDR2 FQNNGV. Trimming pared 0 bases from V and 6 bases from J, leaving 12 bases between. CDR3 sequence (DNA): TGTGCCAGCAGCTTAGAGACTCTCGCTCGCGAGCAGTACTTC. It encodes CASSLETLAREQYF.

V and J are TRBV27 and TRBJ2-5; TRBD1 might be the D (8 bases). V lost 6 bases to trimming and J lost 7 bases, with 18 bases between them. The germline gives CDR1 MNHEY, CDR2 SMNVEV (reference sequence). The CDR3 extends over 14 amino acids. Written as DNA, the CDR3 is TGTGCCAGCAGCCAGACAGGGGACTATGGGACCCAGTACTTC. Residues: CASSQTGDYGTQYF.

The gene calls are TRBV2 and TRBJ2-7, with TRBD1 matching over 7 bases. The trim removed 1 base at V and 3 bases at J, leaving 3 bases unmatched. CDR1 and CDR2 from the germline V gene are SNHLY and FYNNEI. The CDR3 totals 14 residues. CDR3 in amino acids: CASSEVQGVYEQYF. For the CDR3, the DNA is TGTGCCAGCAGTGAAGTCCAGGGGGTCTACGAGCAGTACTTC.

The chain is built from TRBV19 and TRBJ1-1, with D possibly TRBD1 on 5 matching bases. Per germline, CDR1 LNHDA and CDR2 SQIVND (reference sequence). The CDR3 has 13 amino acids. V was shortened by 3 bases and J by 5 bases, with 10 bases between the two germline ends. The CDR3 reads CASSIGGWTEAFF. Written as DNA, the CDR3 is TGTGCCAGTAGTATCGGGGGATGGACTGAAGCTTTCTTT.

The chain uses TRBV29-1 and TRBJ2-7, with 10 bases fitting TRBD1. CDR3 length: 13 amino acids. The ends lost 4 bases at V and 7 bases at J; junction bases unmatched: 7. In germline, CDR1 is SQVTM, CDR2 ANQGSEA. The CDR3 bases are TGCAGCGTTGTTCGCGGGACAGGGGAAGAGCAGTACTTC. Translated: CSVVRGTGEEQYF.

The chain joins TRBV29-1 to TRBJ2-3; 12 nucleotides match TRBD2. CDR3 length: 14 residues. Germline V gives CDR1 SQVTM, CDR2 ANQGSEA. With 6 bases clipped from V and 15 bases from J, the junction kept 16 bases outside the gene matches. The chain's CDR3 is CSVGDPGTSGFLYF. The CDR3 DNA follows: TGCAGCGTCGGGGACCCCGGGACTAGCGGGTTCCTCTATTTT.

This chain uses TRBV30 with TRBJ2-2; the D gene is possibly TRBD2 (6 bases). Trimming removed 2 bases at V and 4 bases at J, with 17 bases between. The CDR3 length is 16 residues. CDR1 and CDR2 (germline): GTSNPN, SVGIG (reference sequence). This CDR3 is CAWSTSGGGFTGELFF. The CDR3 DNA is TGTGCCTGGAGTACCAGCGGAGGAGGGTTCACCGGGGAGCTGTTTTTT.

CDR3 sequence (DNA): TGTGCCAGCAGTTTAAACCCTCCGGGGTTCGGTAGAACTAATGAAAAACTGTTTTTT. It encodes CASSLNPPGFGRTNEKLFF. The genes are TRBV27 and TRBJ1-4; D gene ambiguous. V lost 2 bases and J 1 base, leaving 20 bases between the germline ends. This CDR3 is built from 19 residues. CDR1 MNHEY and CDR2 SMNVEV come from the germline V gene (reference sequence).